Listed below are T cell receptor beta chains from one sample, sequenced in a study of T cell responses to AZD1222 COVID-19 vaccine. Measured with immunoSEQ multiplex PCR; TCRdb has only the in-frame clones, and not every one. The sample records over 85,000 clones, roughly 90% being singletons. The input for sequencing was peripheral blood, taken 28 days after the second AZD1222 dose. All receptors come from an adult who received the AZD1222 COVID-19 vaccine. CDR3s include the opening cysteine and the closing phenylalanine or tryptophan. Fields, in order: clone size, J gene, D gene, V gene, CDR3 protein, CDR3 DNA. D genes are given only for firm matches. Part of the rows lack a size; the others show once, few, many or a class for expanded clones.

- TRBJ2-7 TRBD1 TRBV5-5 CASRQTGVVYEQYF TGTGCCAGCAGACAGACAGGGGTGGTCTACGAGCAGTACTTC
- TRBJ2-5 TRBD2 TRBV13 CASSREREGETQYF TGTGCCAGCAGCCGGGAGCGGGAGGGGGAGACCCAGTACTTC
- TRBJ2-7 - TRBV9 CASSVVECASYEQYF TGTGCCAGCAGCGTAGTAGAGTGCGCCTCCTACGAGCAGTACTTC
- TRBJ1-3 - TRBV7-9 CASSTGLGNTIYF TGTGCCAGCAGTACAGGGTTAGGAAACACCATATATTTT
- TRBJ2-7 TRBD1 TRBV6-5 CASSRQGLGSYEQYF TGTGCCAGCAGTAGACAGGGATTGGGGTCCTACGAGCAGTACTTC
- TRBJ2-7 - TRBV6-2/TRBV6-3 CASSGDVYEQYF TGTGCCAGCAGTGGGGACGTCTACGAGCAGTACTTC
- TRBJ1-1 - TRBV18 CASSDRQTVNTEAFF TGTGCCAGCTCAGATAGACAGACCGTGAACACTGAAGCTTTCTTT
- TRBJ1-2 TRBD1 TRBV25-1 CASSGDRGMSGYTF TGTGCCAGCAGCGGGGACAGGGGGATGAGTGGCTACACCTTC
- TRBJ2-1 TRBD2 TRBV28 CASSFPPSGRSRQFF TGTGCCAGCAGTTTCCCTCCTAGCGGCCGATCTAGGCAGTTCTTC
- TRBJ2-3 - TRBV7-2 CASSLRGATDTQYF TGTGCCAGCAGCTTGAGGGGGGCAACAGATACGCAGTATTTT
- TRBJ1-4 - TRBV29-1 CSVSGVGASIEKLFF TGCAGCGTTTCGGGTGTGGGAGCATCGATAGAAAAACTGTTTTTT
- TRBJ2-7 - TRBV6-5 CASSRGARAYEQYF TGTGCCAGCAGCCGGGGGGCGAGAGCTTACGAGCAGTACTTC
- TRBJ1-4 TRBD1 TRBV4-1 CASSQDGGQEKLFF TGCGCCAGCAGCCAAGACGGGGGACAGGAAAAACTGTTTTTT
- TRBJ1-1 TRBD1 TRBV3-1/TRBV3-2 CASSPRDRARRTEAFF TGTGCCAGCAGCCCTAGGGACAGGGCGAGACGCACTGAAGCTTTCTTT
- TRBJ1-3 - TRBV5-5 CASHDFRASGNTIYF TGTGCCAGCCACGATTTTAGGGCAAGTGGAAACACCATATATTTT
- TRBJ2-3 TRBD2 TRBV13 CASSIKTSLAGGADTQYF TGTGCCAGCAGCATCAAAACCTCTCTAGCGGGGGGAGCAGATACGCAGTATTTT
- TRBJ1-1 TRBD1 TRBV5-4 CASSFAGTGGTEAFF TGTGCCAGCAGCTTTGCCGGGACAGGGGGCACTGAAGCTTTCTTT
- TRBJ2-7 TRBD1 TRBV7-9 CASSLAQGGTYEQYF TGTGCCAGCAGCCTTGCACAGGGGGGCACCTACGAGCAGTACTTC
- TRBJ1-1 - TRBV29-1 CSVRATEAFF TGCAGCGTTCGGGCCACTGAAGCTTTCTTT
- TRBJ2-3 TRBD2 TRBV5-4 CASSSGGGAITDTQYF TGTGCCAGCAGCTCTGGCGGGGGGGCGATCACAGATACGCAGTATTTT
- TRBJ1-2 - TRBV12-3/TRBV12-4 CASSLWQNYGYTF TGTGCCAGCAGTTTGTGGCAGAACTATGGCTACACCTTC
- TRBJ2-7 - TRBV5-1 CASSFLPQYEQYF TGCGCCAGCAGCTTCCTCCCCCAATACGAGCAGTACTTC
- TRBJ1-2 - TRBV3-1/TRBV3-2 CASSQAIYGYTF TGTGCCAGCAGCCAGGCCATCTATGGCTACACCTTC
- TRBJ2-7 - TRBV20-1 CSVPTTGEQYF TGCAGTGTTCCCACCACTGGGGAGCAGTACTTC
- TRBJ2-3 - TRBV2 CASSPVTDTQYF TGTGCCAGCAGTCCGGTGACAGATACGCAGTATTTT
- TRBJ2-1 TRBD2 TRBV28 CASSLSSGRYNEQFF TGTGCCAGCAGTTTATCCAGCGGGAGGTACAATGAGCAGTTCTTC
- TRBJ1-1 TRBD1 TRBV11-3 CASSFGGDRGTEAFF TGTGCCAGCAGCTTTGGTGGGGACAGGGGCACTGAAGCTTTCTTT
- TRBJ2-4 - TRBV11-2 CASSLADQNIQYF TGTGCCAGCAGCTTAGCAGACCAAAACATTCAGTACTTC
- TRBJ1-1 - TRBV12-2 CASRFSSGTGGEDNTEAFF TGTGCAAGTCGCTTTAGTTCTGGGACAGGGGGCGAAGATAACACTGAAGCTTTCTTT
- TRBJ1-1 - TRBV12-3/TRBV12-4 CASSNYWNTEAFF TGTGCCAGCAGTAACTATTGGAACACTGAAGCTTTCTTT
- TRBJ1-1 - TRBV6-5 CASKWGQLGTEAFF TGTGCCAGCAAATGGGGTCAGCTTGGCACTGAAGCTTTCTTT
- TRBJ1-5 - TRBV21-1 CASSKGRGNSNQPQHF TGTGCCAGCAGCAAAGGGAGGGGGAATAGCAATCAGCCCCAGCATTTT
- TRBJ1-2 TRBD1 TRBV28 CASNRFRQGNYGYTF TGTGCCAGCAACCGATTCAGACAGGGTAACTATGGCTACACCTTC
- TRBJ1-3 - TRBV6-6 CASTQRGASGNTIYF TGTGCCAGCACCCAACGGGGGGCCTCTGGAAACACCATATATTTT
- TRBJ2-1 - TRBV7-9 CASSRLEGHNEQFF TGTGCCAGCAGCCGATTAGAGGGCCATAATGAGCAGTTCTTC
- TRBJ2-3 TRBD2 TRBV15 CATSETIAGGHADTQYF TGTGCCACCAGCGAAACCATAGCGGGGGGGCATGCAGATACGCAGTATTTT
- TRBJ2-3 - TRBV9 CASSVAGDTGRRTQYF TGTGCCAGCAGCGTAGCTGGGGACACCGGGCGGCGTACGCAGTATTTT
- TRBJ2-6 - TRBV25-1 CASSELSSGANVLTF TGTGCCAGCAGTGAACTAAGCTCTGGGGCCAACGTCCTGACTTTC
- TRBJ1-3 - TRBV20-1 CSGRSQNTIYF TGCAGTGGACGCAGTCAAAACACCATATATTTT
- TRBJ2-5 TRBD2 TRBV27 CASSPGTSGETQYF TGTGCCAGCAGTCCGGGGACTAGCGGAGAGACCCAGTACTTC
- TRBJ2-3 - TRBV5-1 CASSSGSDTQYF TGCGCCAGCAGCAGTGGCTCGGATACGCAGTATTTT
medium-sized TRBJ2-7 - TRBV19 CASSITGTVYEQYF TGTGCCAGTAGTATTACAGGGACTGTTTACGAGCAGTACTTC
medium-sized TRBJ1-3 - TRBV7-9 CASSLGGGRPISGNTIYF TGTGCCAGCAGCTTAGGTGGGGGGCGTCCTATCTCTGGAAACACCATATATTTT
- TRBJ1-5 - TRBV28 CASSLLADQPQHF TGTGCCAGCAGTTTATTAGCGGATCAGCCCCAGCATTTT
- TRBJ2-6 TRBD1 TRBV5-1 CASRQGQSSGANVLTF TGCGCCAGCAGACAGGGACAGAGCTCTGGGGCCAACGTCCTGACTTTC
large TRBJ1-6 TRBD1 TRBV7-2 CASSPRQGAGYNSPLHF TGTGCCAGCAGCCCTCGACAGGGGGCAGGCTATAATTCACCCCTCCACTTT
- TRBJ2-7 - TRBV28 CASRYRGGWDEQYF TGTGCCAGCAGGTACAGGGGAGGATGGGACGAGCAGTACTTC
- TRBJ1-1 - TRBV6-1 CASSEWVRGRVTEAFF TGTGCCAGCAGTGAATGGGTCAGGGGACGGGTCACTGAAGCTTTCTTT
- TRBJ2-7 - TRBV7-9 CASSLEVAYEQYF TGTGCCAGCAGCTTAGAGGTCGCCTACGAGCAGTACTTC
- TRBJ1-4 - TRBV11-2 CASSGLRGRREKLFF TGTGCCAGCAGCGGCCTGAGGGGCAGGCGTGAAAAACTGTTTTTT
- TRBJ2-7 - TRBV15 CATSRDSSGSTRGEQYF TGTGCCACCAGCAGAGACTCGTCGGGATCGACCAGAGGCGAGCAGTACTTC
- TRBJ2-7 TRBD2 TRBV3-1/TRBV3-2 CASSLGERGPSSYEQYF TGTGCCAGCAGCCTAGGAGAGCGGGGGCCGAGCTCCTACGAGCAGTACTTC
- TRBJ1-3 - TRBV7-8 CASSLRGFSGNTIYF TGTGCCAGCAGCTTAAGGGGGTTCTCTGGAAACACCATATATTTT